The rows below give T cell receptor beta chains drawn from one sample of a study of CD8 T cells in ankylosing spondylitis. TCRdb ran MiXCR on the 5' RACE reads and lists one entry per CDR3 protein. The sample holds around 540,000 distinct CDR3 sequences, roughly 13% seen once. Sequenced input: blood, either unsorted or a sorted T cell fraction (not recorded which). These receptor sequences come from a male donor with ankylosing spondylitis. CDR3s include the opening cysteine and the closing phenylalanine or tryptophan. The D gene is left open where the match is weak. Part of the rows lack a size; the others show once, few, many or a class for expanded clones.

size | D | J | V | CDR3 | DNA
many | NA | TRBJ2-5 | TRBV11-2 | CASSLAWAQETQYF | TGTGCCAGCAGCTTAGCGTGGGCGCAGGAGACCCAGTACTTC
many | TRBD1 | TRBJ1-4 | TRBV4-1 | CASSQSPGGSAARGGLFF | TGCGCCAGCAGCCAATCCCCAGGGGGATCGGCCGCAAGGGGAGGACTGTTTTTT
NA | NA | TRBJ2-5 | TRBV7-8 | CASSSSRRQDPQETQYF | TGTGCCAGCAGCTCAAGCCGGCGGCAGGACCCCCAAGAGACCCAGTACTTC
few | NA | TRBJ2-5 | TRBV7-2 | CASSLVGRSEETQYF | TGTGCCAGCAGCTTAGTGGGACGCTCGGAAGAGACCCAGTACTTC
NA | NA | TRBJ1-1 | TRBV20-1 | CSALRQENTEAFF | TGCAGTGCCCTTAGACAGGAGAACACTGAAGCTTTCTTT
NA | TRBD1 | TRBJ2-5 | TRBV20-1 | CSATTYGTGDRETQYF | TGCAGTGCCACCACGTACGGGACAGGGGATCGGGAGACCCAGTACTTC
NA | NA | TRBJ2-1 | TRBV11-2 | CASSYEGVANEQFF | TGTGCCAGCAGCTATGAGGGAGTGGCGAATGAGCAGTTCTTC
few | NA | TRBJ2-1 | TRBV10-2 | CASSEGGGVVDEQFF | TGCGCCAGCAGCGAGGGGGGGGGTGTAGTCGATGAGCAGTTCTTC
few | NA | TRBJ2-3 | TRBV28 | CASSWISKRLGADTQYF | TGTGCCAGCAGTTGGATCTCCAAGCGCCTAGGGGCAGATACGCAGTATTTT
NA | TRBD2 | TRBJ2-1 | TRBV4-2 | CASSHTSGRAANEQFF | TGTGCCAGCAGCCACACTAGCGGGAGGGCCGCCAATGAGCAGTTCTTC
NA | TRBD2 | TRBJ2-3 | TRBV24-1 | CATSDAHSGSRGGTQYF | TGTGCCACCAGTGATGCCCATAGCGGGAGCCGCGGGGGTACGCAGTATTTT
NA | NA | TRBJ2-3 | TRBV2 | CAGKKTGSTDTQYF | TGTGCCGGAAAAAAAACGGGAAGCACAGATACGCAGTATTTT
many | TRBD2 | TRBJ2-7 | TRBV18 | CASSPETSGSYEQYF | TGTGCCAGCTCACCAGAGACTAGCGGGAGCTACGAGCAGTACTTC
few | NA | TRBJ1-2 | TRBV3-1 | CASSQGTAFIGYTF | TGTGCCAGCAGCCAAGGCACCGCTTTTATTGGCTACACCTTC
NA | NA | TRBJ1-4 | TRBV7-2 | CASTFRTNEKLFF | TGTGCCAGCACCTTTCGTACTAATGAAAAACTGTTTTTT
NA | NA | TRBJ1-3 | TRBV3-1 | CASSQDMEGVLRTGNTIYF | TGTGCCAGCAGCCAAGATATGGAGGGAGTTTTGCGAACTGGAAACACCATATATTTT
many | NA | TRBJ1-1 | TRBV4-1 | CASSHPLRTFRNTEAFF | TGCGCCAGCAGCCACCCCCTTAGGACCTTCCGGAACACTGAAGCTTTCTTT
NA | NA | TRBJ2-2 | TRBV6-2/TRBV6-3 | CASKEVNTGELFF | TGTGCCAGCAAAGAAGTGAACACCGGGGAGCTGTTTTTT
few | NA | TRBJ2-7 | TRBV3-1 | CASSQSARATYEQYF | TGTGCCAGCAGCCAGAGCGCCAGGGCCACCTACGAGCAGTACTTC
few | NA | TRBJ2-3 | TRBV10-3 | CAISFPGTQSTDTQYF | TGTGCCATCAGTTTCCCCGGGACCCAATCCACAGATACGCAGTATTTT
few | NA | TRBJ2-1 | TRBV7-9 | CASTSDATYNEQFF | TGTGCCAGCACTAGCGACGCTACCTACAATGAGCAGTTCTTC
NA | TRBD2 | TRBJ2-1 | TRBV27 | CASSLSVSSGRFHNEQFF | TGTGCCAGCAGTTTATCGGTTTCTAGCGGGAGATTCCACAATGAGCAGTTCTTC
NA | TRBD1 | TRBJ2-4 | TRBV20-1 | CSARQGIYIQYF | TGCAGTGCGCGACAGGGTATATACATTCAGTACTTC
few | NA | TRBJ2-3 | TRBV3-1 | CASSGEIGFQRDTQYF | TGTGCCAGCAGCGGTGAGATCGGATTCCAGAGAGATACGCAGTATTTT
few | NA | TRBJ2-3 | TRBV20-1 | CSAPSPTATDTQYF | TGCAGTGCTCCGAGCCCGACCGCTACAGATACGCAGTATTTT
few | TRBD2 | TRBJ2-1 | TRBV2 | CASTSRASGRGLGEQFF | TGTGCCAGCACATCAAGGGCTAGCGGGAGGGGATTGGGTGAGCAGTTCTTC
NA | TRBD1 | TRBJ1-3 | TRBV29-1 | CSVDQGGSGNTIYF | TGCAGCGTTGATCAGGGGGGATCTGGAAACACCATATATTTT
few | NA | TRBJ2-6 | TRBV11-3 | CASSFPRDGANVLTF | TGTGCCAGCAGTTTCCCCAGGGATGGGGCCAACGTCCTGACTTTC
many | NA | TRBJ2-6 | TRBV7-2 | CASSLAAGANVLTF | TGTGCCAGCAGCTTAGCTGCTGGGGCCAACGTCCTGACTTTC
many | NA | TRBJ2-5 | TRBV20-1 | CSARDRGGWETQYF | TGCAGTGCTAGAGATCGCGGGGGCTGGGAGACCCAGTACTTC
few | TRBD2 | TRBJ2-5 | TRBV4-2 | CASSLRGGSGRAALGLGETQYF | TGTGCCAGCAGCCTCCGAGGGGGTAGCGGGAGAGCTGCTCTTGGGTTGGGGGAGACCCAGTACTTC
few | TRBD1 | TRBJ1-5 | TRBV7-2 | CASSLSSTGRQPQHF | TGTGCCAGCAGCTTAAGCTCGACAGGGCGTCAGCCCCAGCATTTT
medium-sized | NA | TRBJ1-5 | TRBV12-3/TRBV12-4 | CASSRTGGNQPQHF | TGTGCCAGCAGTAGGACGGGGGGTAATCAGCCCCAGCATTTT
few | TRBD1 | TRBJ1-1 | TRBV27 | CASSLAGGVEAFF | TGTGCCAGCAGTTTAGCAGGGGGTGTTGAAGCTTTCTTT
few | TRBD2 | TRBJ2-2 | TRBV7-9 | CATKLAGPANTGELFF | TGTGCCACCAAACTAGCGGGCCCCGCGAACACCGGGGAGCTGTTTTTT
few | NA | TRBJ2-5 | TRBV24-1 | CATSGGQGFQETQYF | TGTGCCACCAGTGGTGGGCAGGGGTTCCAAGAGACCCAGTACTTC
NA | NA | TRBJ1-3 | TRBV11-2 | CASSFEAGNTIYF | TGTGCCAGCAGCTTTGAGGCAGGAAACACCATATATTTT
many | TRBD1 | TRBJ2-3 | TRBV5-1 | CASSMSGTGRPDTQYF | TGCGCCAGCAGCATGTCCGGGACAGGGCGACCAGATACGCAGTATTTT
many | NA | TRBJ2-7 | TRBV2 | CASSERPTYEQYF | TGTGCCAGCAGTGAAAGGCCAACCTACGAGCAGTACTTC
NA | NA | TRBJ1-6 | TRBV6-1 | CASSAGHRAYNSPLHF | TGTGCCAGCAGCGCAGGACACCGGGCCTATAATTCACCCCTCCACTTT
NA | NA | TRBJ2-5 | TRBV29-1 | CSVGTLRAETQYF | TGCAGCGTTGGCACTTTAAGGGCGGAGACCCAGTACTTC